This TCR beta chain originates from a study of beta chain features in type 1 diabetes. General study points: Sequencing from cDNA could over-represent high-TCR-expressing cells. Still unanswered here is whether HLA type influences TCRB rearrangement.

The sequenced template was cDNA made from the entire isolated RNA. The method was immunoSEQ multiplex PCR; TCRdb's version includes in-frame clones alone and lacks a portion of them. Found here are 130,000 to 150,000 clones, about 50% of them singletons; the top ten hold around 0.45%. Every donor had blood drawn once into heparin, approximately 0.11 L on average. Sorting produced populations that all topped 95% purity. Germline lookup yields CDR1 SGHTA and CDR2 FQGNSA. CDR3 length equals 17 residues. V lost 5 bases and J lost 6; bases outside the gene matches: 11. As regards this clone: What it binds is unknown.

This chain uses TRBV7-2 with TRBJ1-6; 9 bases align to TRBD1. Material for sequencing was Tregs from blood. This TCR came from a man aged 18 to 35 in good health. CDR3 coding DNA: TGTGCCAGCAGCCGAGGACAGGGGCCCTTTGGTAATTCACCCCTCCACTTT. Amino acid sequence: CASSRGQGPFGNSPLHF.